This T cell receptor (beta chain) originates from a study of PD-1 blockade in mismatch repair-deficient tumors. Assay used: immunoSEQ multiplex PCR; TCRdb lists only in-frame clones, some missing. The repertoire holds about 51,000 clones, with around 73% as singletons. The V gene lost 0 bases and the J gene lost 8 bases, with 19 bases spanning the gap. Per the germline V gene, CDR1 is ENHRY and CDR2 is SYGVKD. The CDR3 is 17 residues long. The sample was peripheral blood, taken 4 weeks after starting pembrolizumab. The receptor was derived from an adult with mismatch repair-deficient cancer. The chain is built from TRBV10-3 and TRBJ1-4; the D is unclear. CDR3 nucleotides: TGTGCCATCAGTGAGTCTTCGGTCATTTCAATAGGGGAAAAACTGTTTTTT. Amino acids: CAISESSVISIGEKLFF.